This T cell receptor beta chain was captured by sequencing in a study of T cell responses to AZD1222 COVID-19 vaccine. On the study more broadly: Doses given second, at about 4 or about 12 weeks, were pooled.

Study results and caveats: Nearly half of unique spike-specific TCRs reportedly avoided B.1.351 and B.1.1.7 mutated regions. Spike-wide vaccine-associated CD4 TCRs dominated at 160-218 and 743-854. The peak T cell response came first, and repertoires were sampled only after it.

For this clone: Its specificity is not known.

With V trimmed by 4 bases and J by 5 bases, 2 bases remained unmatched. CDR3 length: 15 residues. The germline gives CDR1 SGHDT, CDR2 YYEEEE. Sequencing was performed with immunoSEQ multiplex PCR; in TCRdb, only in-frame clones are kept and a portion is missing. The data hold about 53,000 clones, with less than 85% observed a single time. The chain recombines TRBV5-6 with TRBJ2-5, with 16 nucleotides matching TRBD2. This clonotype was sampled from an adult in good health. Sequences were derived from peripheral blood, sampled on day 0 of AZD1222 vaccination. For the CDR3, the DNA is TGTGCCAGCAGCCGGGGACTAGCGGGAGGGGAGACCCAGTACTTC. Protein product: CASSRGLAGGETQYF.